This note documents a single TCR beta chain sequence. This sample is drawn from a study of blood T cell repertoires in COVID-19. Repertoires were generated with immunoSEQ multiplex PCR, while TCRdb's copy carries only in-frame clones and drops some. In the table there are roughly 380,000 clones, roughly nine tenths of which are singletons. With 6 bases removed from V and 2 bases from J, the gap between germline ends came to 16 bases. Germline V gene lookup returns CDR1 ENHRY and CDR2 SYGVKD. This CDR3 spans 15 amino acids. Followed over time, Seattle patients had been enrolled while infection was active.

The sample consisted of peripheral blood. This TCR was recovered from a woman aged 55-75 years with COVID-19, enrolled during active disease. V gene TRBV10-3 combines with J gene TRBJ1-2; tentatively, D is TRBD1 (6 bases). The DNA for the CDR3 is TGTGCCATCAGGGATCAGGGGATTGGCAACTATGGCTACACCTTC. Translated: CAIRDQGIGNYGYTF.